The 31 T cell receptor beta chains below all came from one sample that was sequenced in a study of cytomegalovirus exposure and HLA in healthy donors. The PCR used 60 Vbeta and 13 Jbeta primers. Sequenced by immunoSEQ multiplex PCR; TCRdb stores in-frame clones only, minus some. The data contain 120,000 to 150,000 clones, around 79% of them singletons. Sequenced sample: PBMCs. These receptors were taken from a female donor in good health and CMV-seronegative.

The chain carries TRBV4-1 and TRBJ1-1, with D tentatively TRBD1 (6 bases). The CDR3 covers 17 residues. Germline V gene data show CDR1 as MGHRA and CDR2 as YSYEKL. V was cut by 1 base and J by 8 bases, with 23 bases left in between. CDR3 amino acids: CASSQGGGGPREREAFF. CDR3 nucleotide sequence: TGCGCCAGCAGCCAAGGAGGGGGGGGCCCGAGGGAGAGGGAAGCTTTCTTT.

The chain uses TRBV4-1 and TRBJ2-5, with 8 positions matching TRBD1. The CDR3 spans 18 residues. Germline V gives CDR1 MGHRA, CDR2 YSYEKL. J gave up 0 bases and V 3 bases, and 12 bases lay outside the gene matches. In nucleotides, the CDR3 is TGCGCCAGCAGCCACCCTCCGGACCAGACAGGGGACCAAGAGACCCAGTACTTC. Encoded protein: CASSHPPDQTGDQETQYF.

The CDR3 region is CASSVRFLRGLDKNEQFF. CDR3 coding DNA: TGTGCCAGCAGCGTTCGCTTCCTCAGGGGGCTCGACAAGAATGAGCAGTTCTTC. The V gene is TRBV11-2, the J gene TRBJ2-1; 8 bases align to TRBD1. V shed 5 bases, J shed 7 bases, and the junction held 19 bases outside the gene matches. The CDR3 totals 18 residues. In germline, CDR1 is SGHAT, CDR2 FQNNGV.

The genes are TRBV19 and TRBJ1-1, with 8 bases fitting TRBD1. V lost 3 bases and J lost 8; bases outside the gene matches: 2. The germline gives CDR1 LNHDA, CDR2 SQIVND (reference sequence). The CDR3 runs to 12 residues. The CDR3 DNA reads TGTGCCAGTAGTATGACAGGGGCGGAAGCTTTCTTT. Protein sequence: CASSMTGAEAFF.

This chain uses TRBV7-2 with TRBJ2-5; perhaps TRBD1 as D (6 bases). Germline V CDR1 and CDR2: SGHTA, FQGNSA. The CDR3 extends over 15 amino acids. V was cut by 1 base and J by 4 bases, with 13 bases left in between. The CDR3 is CASSLEGQLGETQYF. CDR3 DNA: TGTGCCAGCAGCTTAGAAGGACAGCTGGGAGAGACCCAGTACTTC.

The rearrangement joins TRBV19 to TRBJ2-5; TRBD1 matches at 9 bases. Germline-derived CDR1 and CDR2 are LNHDA and SQIVND (reference sequence). The CDR3 totals 15 residues. J was trimmed by 5 bases and V by 4 bases; bases with no gene match: 8. The CDR3 DNA sequence: TGTGCCAGTAGTAGATCGACAGGGGGAGGTGAGACCCAGTACTTC. Translating it yields CASSRSTGGGETQYF.

On this clone: The germline gene is not matched at one end of the junction; a read error may be the cause. Here the CDR3 DNA reads TGTGCCAGAAGCTTGCGGACAGGAAGACCCTATAATTCAGCCCTCCACTTT. This translates into CARSLRTGRPYNSALHF. The chain combines TRBV5-3 with TRBJ1-6; 7 bases are shared with TRBD1. TRBV5-3 is an ORF for which the function is uncertain. The CDR3 extends over 17 amino acids.

This sequence joins TRBV30 and TRBJ1-4; a weak D match, TRBD1 (5 bases). The CDR3 has 12 residues. Deletions cut 5 bases from V and 6 bases from J, with 10 bases between. The germline V gene has CDR1 GTSNPN and CDR2 SVGIG (reference sequence). Written as DNA, the CDR3 is TGTGCCTGGGGGGGGGAGCATGAAAAACTGTTTTTT. Residues: CAWGGEHEKLFF.

The V gene is TRBV9, the J gene TRBJ2-1, with TRBD2 matching 11 bases. CDR1 is SGDLS and CDR2 is YYNGEE in the germline V gene. The CDR3 contains 15 residues. The ends lost 0 bases at V and 7 bases at J; junction bases unmatched: 3. CDR3 in amino acids: CASSVEGTSGNEQFF. The CDR3 DNA sequence: TGTGCCAGCAGCGTAGAAGGGACTAGCGGTAATGAGCAGTTCTTC.

This chain connects TRBV13 to TRBJ2-7; no definite D call. Germline CDR1 PRHDT, CDR2 FYEKMQ (reference sequence). Deletions cut 2 bases from V and 0 bases from J, with 14 bases between. This CDR3 has 16 residues. The CDR3 DNA is TGTGCCAGCAGCTTATCGGGTCTCCGAAGCTCCTACGAGCAGTACTTC. Residues: CASSLSGLRSSYEQYF.

This chain connects TRBV2 to TRBJ1-5; maybe TRBD1 (5 bases). Per the germline V gene, CDR1 is SNHLY and CDR2 is FYNNEI. The CDR3 runs 15 residues. The V end lost 3 bases, the J end lost 1 base, and 10 bases lay between the germline ends. In DNA form, the CDR3 reads TGTGCCAGCAGTGATCCCGGACAAAGCAATCAGCCCCAGCATTTT. Translating gives CASSDPGQSNQPQHF.

In its sample, this clone was seen many times. The V gene is TRBV5-1, the J gene TRBJ2-2; D ambiguous. Trimming shortened V by 0 bases and J by 4 bases, and 7 bases separated the two germline ends. The CDR3 length is 14 residues. Germline V lookup: CDR1 SGHRS, CDR2 YFSETQ. The CDR3 DNA reads TGCGCCAGCAGCTTGGGACTGAGCACCGGGGAGCTGTTTTTT. Encoded protein: CASSLGLSTGELFF.

This clone has more than one count but fewer than ten. V and J are TRBV27 and TRBJ1-1, with unresolved D. V gave up 5 bases and J gave up 3 bases, with 10 bases separating them. Germline CDR1 reads MNHEY; CDR2 reads SMNVEV (reference sequence). The CDR3 loop spans 13 amino acids. The CDR3 region has the DNA TGTGCCAGCAGTCCTGGAGGCTACACTGAAGCTTTCTTT. As protein: CASSPGGYTEAFF.

This chain uses TRBV27 with TRBJ2-5, with unresolved D. This CDR3 region has 13 residues. CDR1 MNHEY and CDR2 SMNVEV come from the germline V gene (reference sequence). Trimming took off 5 bases at V and 0 bases at J, with 7 bases between the two ends. The CDR3 DNA reads as TGTGCCAGCAGTATCCGGTACCAAGAGACCCAGTACTTC. Encoded protein: CASSIRYQETQYF.

In its sample, this clone was seen once. The rearrangement joins TRBV18 to TRBJ1-6; no firm D call. CDR1 and CDR2 (germline): KGHSH, LQKENI. Trimming stripped 3 bases from V and 1 base from J, with 10 bases between. The length of the CDR3 is 16 residues. CDR3 bases: TGTGCCAGCTCACCTCCGGGGAGGTCCTATAATTCACCCCTCCACTTT. It is translated as CASSPPGRSYNSPLHF.

The chain carries TRBV9 and TRBJ2-7; 10 positions match TRBD2. The CDR3 has 14 residues. CDR1 is SGDLS, CDR2 YYNGEE, per germline. V lost 4 bases, J lost 3 bases, and 4 bases stayed unmatched. The CDR3 spells CASSPRTSGYEQYF. CDR3 coding DNA: TGTGCCAGCAGCCCCCGGACTAGCGGCTACGAGCAGTACTTC.

This chain uses TRBV6-6 with TRBJ2-1, with a tentative D call TRBD1 (6 bases). This CDR3 region has 16 residues. CDR1 MNHNY and CDR2 SVGAGI come from the germline V gene (reference sequence). Trimming pared 2 bases from V and 7 bases from J, leaving 18 bases between. The CDR3 loop is CASSYQQGTVGNEQFF. The CDR3 DNA is TGTGCCAGCAGTTACCAACAGGGTACAGTCGGTAATGAGCAGTTCTTC.

The chain has TRBV19 and TRBJ2-3; tentatively, D is TRBD1 (5 bases). CDR1 is LNHDA and CDR2 is SQIVND in the germline V gene (reference sequence). Trimming removed 3 bases at V and 0 bases at J, with 7 bases between. The CDR3 is 14 residues long. The chain's CDR3 is CASSMQGSTDTQYF. CDR3 coding DNA: TGTGCCAGTAGTATGCAGGGCAGCACAGATACGCAGTATTTT.

The chain employs TRBV7-2 and TRBJ2-3; TRBD2 matches at 8 bases. Trimming at V came to 5 bases and at J to 6 bases, leaving 10 bases not matched to a gene. CDR1 and CDR2 from the germline V gene are SGHTA and FQGNSA. The CDR3 extends over 15 amino acids. The CDR3 DNA follows: TGTGCCAGCAGCCCTTTCAAGCGGGGGATGGATACGCAGTATTTT. Its protein product is CASSPFKRGMDTQYF.

This clone was counted a single time. The rearrangement uses TRBV2 and TRBJ2-2, with TRBD2 identical over 8 bases. The CDR3 loop spans 15 amino acids. With 5 bases clipped from V and 5 bases from J, the junction kept 7 bases outside the gene matches. Germline lookup yields CDR1 SNHLY and CDR2 FYNNEI. The CDR3 region has the DNA TGTGCCAGCAGTAAGCGGGAGTCTGGAACCGGGGAGCTGTTTTTT. This sequence encodes CASSKRESGTGELFF.

The J gene is TRBJ1-5, the V gene TRBV4-1; D uncertain. Germline-derived CDR1 and CDR2 are MGHRA and YSYEKL. The CDR3 runs 18 residues. The V gene lost 0 bases and the J gene lost 4 bases, with 19 bases spanning the gap. This CDR3 reads CASSQDFNLRRKNQPQHF. DNA for the CDR3: TGCGCCAGCAGCCAAGATTTTAATCTTCGGAGGAAAAATCAGCCCCAGCATTTT.

The J gene is TRBJ1-5, the V gene TRBV28, with D possibly matching TRBD1 (5 bases). The CDR3 spans 15 residues. Per the germline V gene, CDR1 is MDHEN and CDR2 is SYDVKM. V was clipped by 3 bases and J by 5 bases, with 14 bases between them. CDR3 amino acids: CASSFSPGPYQPQHF. DNA of the CDR3: TGTGCCAGCAGTTTCAGCCCAGGGCCCTATCAGCCCCAGCATTTT.

The rearrangement uses TRBV19 and TRBJ1-2; TRBD1 matches 7 bases. The V and J ends lost 3 bases and 3 bases, in that order; junction bases with no gene match: 7. Germline CDR1 LNHDA, CDR2 SQIVND (reference sequence). The CDR3 length is 15 residues. CDR3 sequence reads: CASSMSQGDYYGYTF. The DNA for the CDR3 is TGTGCCAGTAGTATGTCTCAGGGGGATTACTATGGCTACACCTTC.

V usage is TRBV9 and J usage is TRBJ1-5, with 10 bases aligning to TRBD1. CDR3 size: 15 residues. V lost 3 bases to trimming and J lost 7 bases; unmatched junction nucleotides: 7. From germline, CDR1 is SGDLS and CDR2 YYNGEE. The CDR3 loop is CASSAGQGKGQPQHF. DNA for the CDR3: TGTGCCAGCAGCGCGGGACAGGGGAAGGGGCAGCCCCAGCATTTT.

This clone is a singleton in its sample. This rearrangement joins TRBV30 to TRBJ2-5; D gene uncertain. Germline V gene data show CDR1 as GTSNPN and CDR2 as SVGIG (reference sequence). V dropped 3 bases and J dropped 4 bases, with 12 bases sitting between them. This CDR3 is 13 amino acids long. In DNA form, the CDR3 reads TGTGCCTGGAGACGCAATAGTCCAGAGACCCAGTACTTC. This translates into CAWRRNSPETQYF.

The genes are TRBV5-8 and TRBJ1-1; 7 nucleotides agree with TRBD1. J gave up 4 bases and V 3 bases, and 9 bases lay outside the gene matches. From germline, CDR1 is SGHTS and CDR2 YDEGEE. This CDR3 is 15 amino acids long. The CDR3 bases are TGTGCCAGCAGCTCTGACAGGGCTTTTCTCACTGAAGCTTTCTTT. It specifies CASSSDRAFLTEAFF.

This clone was seen at least ten times. J is TRBJ2-7 and V is TRBV10-3; 8 positions agree with TRBD1. Germline loops: CDR1 ENHRY, CDR2 SYGVKD. Trimming removed 10 bases from V and 6 bases from J; junction bases left unmatched: 11. This CDR3 is built from 13 residues. In nucleotides, the CDR3 is TGTGCCACTGCAGGGGGCGCAGATGGCGAGCAGTACTTC. Protein product: CATAGGADGEQYF.

This rearrangement joins TRBV7-2 to TRBJ2-1; no reliable D call. Looked up from germline, CDR1 is SGHTA and CDR2 is FQGNSA. Trimming took 10 bases from V and 4 from J, leaving 17 bases between them. CDR3 length equals 14 residues. CDR3 sequence: CATARGPAYNEQFF. In nucleotides, the CDR3 is TGTGCCACCGCTCGCGGCCCCGCTTACAATGAGCAGTTCTTC.

The chain is built from TRBV4-3 and TRBJ1-4; D not resolved. Trimming took off 1 base at V and 6 bases at J, with 9 bases between the two ends. CDR1 is LGHNA, CDR2 YSLEER, per germline. CDR3 length: 14 amino acids. CDR3 sequence (DNA): TGCGCCAGCAGCCAAGCCGACGGGTATGAAAAACTGTTTTTT. Encoded protein: CASSQADGYEKLFF.

The chain couples TRBV5-1 to TRBJ1-1; D is perhaps TRBD1 (6 bases). V was trimmed by 0 bases and J by 0 bases, leaving 12 bases between them. Germline lookup yields CDR1 SGHRS and CDR2 YFSETQ. The CDR3 is 16 amino acids. DNA for the CDR3: TGCGCCAGCAGCTTGGATTTAGGGGGAATGAACACTGAAGCTTTCTTT. As protein: CASSLDLGGMNTEAFF.

This chain links TRBV7-2 with TRBJ2-7; perhaps TRBD1 as D (5 bases). CDR1 is SGHTA and CDR2 is FQGNSA in the germline V gene. There are 15 residues in the CDR3. V lost 2 bases, J lost 1 base, and 12 bases lay in between. The CDR3 spells CASSLLLAGSYEQYF. The CDR3 DNA is TGTGCCAGCAGCTTATTGTTGGCAGGGTCCTACGAGCAGTACTTC.